This T cell receptor beta chain was recovered during a study of blood T cell repertoires in COVID-19. Germline-derived CDR1 and CDR2 are MDHEN and SYDVKM. CDR3 size: 15 residues. V was pared by 1 base and J by 3 bases, with 10 bases between. Study processing details: Estimation of nucleated cell counts was performed using reference gene primer amplification. The protocol was immunoSEQ multiplex PCR, while the TCRdb copy is restricted to in-frame clones and leaves out a portion. Clone size and the V and J calls come from that table; the DNA yielded D and trimming. The sample holds 24,000 or so clones, roughly 91% seen once.

The rearrangement links TRBV28 to TRBJ1-5; D remains ambiguous. The specimen was peripheral blood. The TCR comes from a human donor in a cohort sampled during active COVID-19. The donor label of this sample is uncertain. The CDR3 sequence is CASSLLGGPNQPQHF. In DNA, the CDR3 is TGTGCCAGCAGTTTATTGGGTGGGCCCAATCAGCCCCAGCATTTT.